One sample yielded the 7 T cell receptor beta chains listed below, sequenced in a study of regulatory T cells in long-lasting Graves disease. As to time point: persistent/refractory GD, antithyroid drugs over 5 years with positive TRAb. After RNA was extracted from PBMCs, the TCR library was made from it. Arm-PCR of CDR3 regions and iRepertoire HTBI primers were the basis on which TCR beta libraries were built. TCRdb re-analysed the multiplex PCR reads in MiXCR, keeping a single row per CDR3 protein. The profile shows approximately 400,000 distinct CDR3 sequences, 20% to 25% of them singletons. The sample here was peripheral blood mononuclear cells (PBMCs), taken when the disease was refractory, from a patient treated with antithyroid drugs. These receptors came from a female donor with Graves disease.

The V and J genes are TRBV6-1 and TRBJ2-2, with TRBD2 matching over 8 bases. The length of the CDR3 is 16 residues. Per germline, CDR1 MNHNS and CDR2 SASEGT. J lost 4 bases, V lost 5 bases, and 9 bases had no gene match. CDR3: CASSIGGGLATGELFF. The CDR3 DNA reads as TGTGCCAGCAGTATCGGGGGGGGGCTGGCCACCGGGGAGCTGTTTTTT.

In its sample, this clonotype was seen a few times. V gene TRBV6-9 combines with J gene TRBJ1-1, with D maybe TRBD1 (5 bases). The V and J ends lost 4 bases and 0 bases respectively, with 9 bases between them. The CDR3 runs 14 residues. Germline V gene data show CDR1 as MNHGY and CDR2 as SVAAGI. The CDR3 nucleotides read TGTGCCAGCAGTTGGAGGGGAATGAACACTGAAGCTTTCTTT. Translating it yields CASSWRGMNTEAFF.

Concerning this clonotype itself: A read error is possible here, since a much larger clone lies one base away. The rearrangement links TRBV11-2 to TRBJ2-7, with 10 bases lining up with TRBD1. Germline V CDR1 and CDR2: SGHAT, FQNNGV. The CDR3 covers 15 residues. In nucleotides, the CDR3 is TGTGCCAGCAGCTTAAGGACAGGGGGAACCTACGGGCAGTACTTC. Translating it yields CASSLRTGGTYGQYF.

This clonotype was found many times. The V call is TRBV28, the J call TRBJ2-7, with 7 bases identical to TRBD1. The CDR3 has 16 residues. The germline V gene encodes CDR1 MDHEN and CDR2 SYDVKM. J gave up 5 bases and V 4 bases, and 14 bases lay outside the gene matches. The CDR3 bases are TGTGCCAGCAGTTCAGGGACAGCGAGACTTCCTAACGAGCAGTACTTC. The encoded protein is CASSSGTARLPNEQYF.

This clonotype has just a few counts. The rearrangement links TRBV12-3 or TRBV12-4 to TRBJ2-3; 10 nucleotides align to TRBD2. The CDR3 is made up of 16 amino acids. Trimming took 8 bases from V and 5 from J; bases not matched to a gene: 13. CDR3 bases: TGTGCCAGCGGGGTGACTAGGCTAGCGGGAGAAGATACGCAGTATTTT. Amino acids: CASGVTRLAGEDTQYF.

This clonotype has a count of ten or more. The rearrangement links TRBV6-2 or TRBV6-3 to TRBJ1-4; the D is unclear. This CDR3 is built from 16 residues. Per the germline V gene, CDR1 is MNHEY and CDR2 is SVGEGT. Deletions cut 4 bases from V and 6 bases from J, with 18 bases between. In DNA, the CDR3 is TGTGCCAGCAGTTCATATCCAGACCGATCCTATGAAAAACTGTTTTTT. This gives the protein CASSSYPDRSYEKLFF.

V is TRBV2 and J is TRBJ2-5, with 7 bases identical to TRBD1. V trimming: 10 bases; J trimming: 5 bases; junction bases outside the gene matches: 4. Germline V CDR1 and CDR2: SNHLY, FYNNEI. This CDR3 spans 11 amino acids. The CDR3 protein is CANDREETQYF. DNA for the CDR3: TGTGCCAACGACAGGGAGGAGACCCAGTACTTC.